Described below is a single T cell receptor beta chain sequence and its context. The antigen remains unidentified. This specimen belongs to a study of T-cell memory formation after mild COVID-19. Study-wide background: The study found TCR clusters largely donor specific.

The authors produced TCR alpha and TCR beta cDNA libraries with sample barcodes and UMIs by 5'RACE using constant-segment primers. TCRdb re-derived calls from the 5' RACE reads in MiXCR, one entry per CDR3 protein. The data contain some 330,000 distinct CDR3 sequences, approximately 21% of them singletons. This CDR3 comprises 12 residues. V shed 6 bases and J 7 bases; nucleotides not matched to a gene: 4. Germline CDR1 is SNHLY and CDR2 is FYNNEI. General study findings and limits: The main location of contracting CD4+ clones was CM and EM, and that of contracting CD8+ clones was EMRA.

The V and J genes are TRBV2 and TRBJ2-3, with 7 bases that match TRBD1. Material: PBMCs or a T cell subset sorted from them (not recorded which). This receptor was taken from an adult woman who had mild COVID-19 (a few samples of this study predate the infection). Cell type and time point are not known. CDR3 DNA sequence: TGTGCCAGCAGCGGGACAGCAAATACGCAGTATTTT. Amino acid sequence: CASSGTANTQYF.